Sequencing of this T cell receptor beta chain was carried out in a study of T cells in tuberculosis. In the study overall: This South African cohort compared adolescents with or without latent tuberculosis against adults with active tuberculosis. Study conclusions and caveats: Cases with active tuberculosis were adults, while controls were adolescents.

The germline CDR1 and CDR2 sequences are LGHNA and YSLEER. J lost 6 bases, V lost 4 bases, and 4 bases had no gene match. The CDR3 sequence is 14 residues long. A word on this clone: What it recognizes is unknown.

TCRdb keeps only in-frame clones here, not all; method: immunoSEQ multiplex PCR. The sample records approximately 30,000 clones, about nine tenths being singletons. Source material: PBMCs. The clonotype originates from a donor aged 10-29 years with latent tuberculosis or without tuberculosis infection. The gene calls are TRBV4-3 and TRBJ2-1, with 9 bases lining up with TRBD1. This CDR3 reads CASSPGQGPNEQFF. The CDR3, as DNA: TGCGCCAGCAGCCCGGGACAGGGCCCCAATGAGCAGTTCTTC.